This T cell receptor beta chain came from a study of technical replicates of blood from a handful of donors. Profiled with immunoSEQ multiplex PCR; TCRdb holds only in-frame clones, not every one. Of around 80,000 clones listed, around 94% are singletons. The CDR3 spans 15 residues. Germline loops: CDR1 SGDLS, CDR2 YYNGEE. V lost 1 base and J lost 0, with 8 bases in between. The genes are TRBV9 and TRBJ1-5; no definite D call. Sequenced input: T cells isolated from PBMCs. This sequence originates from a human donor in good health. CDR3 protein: CASSVLADSNQPQHF. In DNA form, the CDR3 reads TGTGCCAGCAGCGTATTGGCGGATAGCAATCAGCCCCAGCATTTT. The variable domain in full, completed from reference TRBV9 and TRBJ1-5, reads DSGVTQTPKHLITATGQRVTLRCSPRSGDLSVYWYQQSLDQGLQFLIQYYNGEERAKGNILERFSAQQFPDLHSELNLSSLELGDSALYFCASSVLADSNQPQHFGDGTRLSIL.